Below are 29 T cell receptor beta chains sequenced from a single sample in a study of blood T cells in healthy people across ages. Using a J-beta primer mix together with a sample-barcoded 5' primer, a second PCR was run for roughly 6 to 11 cycles. Each CDR3 protein is one row after TCRdb ran MiXCR on the 5' RACE reads. Among 1.5 million to 2 million distinct CDR3 sequences listed, just under 50% were seen once. Sequencing used blood. These receptors were taken from a woman in her forties in good health.

This clonotype was detected only a few times. The rearrangement links TRBV7-2 to TRBJ2-5; 15 bases agree with TRBD2. The length of the CDR3 is 17 residues. After removal of 5 bases from V and 3 bases from J, the junction contained 7 bases not matched to a gene. From germline, CDR1 is SGHTA and CDR2 FQGNSA. CDR3 residues: CASSGWTSGGGEETQYF. The CDR3 DNA reads as TGTGCCAGCAGCGGATGGACTAGCGGGGGGGGCGAAGAGACCCAGTACTTC.

This clonotype was found a few times. The CDR3 DNA reads TGTGCCAGCAGCCAAGAGGACAGGCGGGGCACTGAAGCTTTCTTT. Its protein is CASSQEDRRGTEAFF. This chain links TRBV3-1 with TRBJ1-1; the match to TRBD1 covers 7 bases. Germline V CDR1 and CDR2: LGHDT, YNNKEL (reference sequence). The J segment lost 4 bases and the V segment lost 0 bases, leaving 5 bases of the junction unmatched. The CDR3 has 15 residues.

This clonotype was seen more than once but under ten times. The V call is TRBV28, the J call TRBJ2-7; D unclear. Germline CDR1 and CDR2: MDHEN and SYDVKM. V shed 2 bases and J shed 3 bases, with 14 bases lying between them. The CDR3 runs 15 residues. This CDR3 is CASSLTAQADYEQYF. CDR3 DNA sequence: TGTGCCAGCAGTTTAACAGCGCAGGCTGACTACGAGCAGTACTTC.

This clonotype was recorded a few times. The genes are TRBV29-1 and TRBJ2-5; tentatively, D is TRBD1 (5 bases). The CDR3 covers 13 residues. Trimming removed 4 bases from V and 2 bases from J, with 11 bases in between. Germline V gene lookup returns CDR1 SQVTM and CDR2 ANQGSEA. Here the CDR3 reads CSVGKGWQETQYF. DNA for the CDR3: TGCAGCGTTGGCAAGGGGTGGCAAGAGACCCAGTACTTC.

The chain carries TRBV4-3 and TRBJ2-7; 10 nucleotides match TRBD1. CDR3 length: 17 amino acids. The trim removed 0 bases at V and 1 base at J, leaving 6 bases unmatched. CDR1 and CDR2 (germline): LGHNA, YSLEER. Here the CDR3 reads CASSQDAGQGISYEQYF. The CDR3 DNA reads TGCGCCAGCAGCCAAGATGCGGGACAGGGGATTTCCTACGAGCAGTACTTC.

V gene TRBV7-6 combines with J gene TRBJ1-6; a possible D gene is TRBD1 (5 bases). The ends were cut back, 3 bases at V and 7 bases at J, with 16 bases in the middle. CDR3 length: 16 amino acids. Germline CDR1 and CDR2: SGHVS and FNYEAQ. The CDR3 here is CASSLRNRAGNSPLHF. DNA for the CDR3: TGTGCCAGCAGCTTGAGGAATCGTGCAGGGAATTCACCCCTCCACTTT.

This clonotype was picked up many times. The V call is TRBV12-3 or TRBV12-4, the J call TRBJ2-7, with D possibly TRBD1 on 6 matching bases. The CDR3 spans 13 residues. Trimming took off 5 bases at V and 4 bases at J, with 12 bases between the two ends. The CDR3 is CASSGGVSYEQYF. The CDR3 DNA reads TGTGCCAGCAGTGGGGGCGTCTCATACGAGCAGTACTTC.

This chain connects TRBV10-2 to TRBJ1-1; D may be TRBD1 (5 bases). V lost 2 bases and J lost 4, with 8 bases in between. Per germline, CDR1 WSHSY and CDR2 SAAADI. The CDR3 runs 13 residues. The CDR3 is CASSEVRGTEAFF. CDR3 in DNA: TGCGCCAGCAGTGAGGTGAGGGGCACTGAAGCTTTCTTT.

V gene TRBV15 combines with J gene TRBJ2-7; D remains unclear. V lost 3 bases to trimming and J lost 2 bases, with 14 bases between them. The CDR3 runs to 15 residues. Per germline, CDR1 LNHNV and CDR2 YYDKDF (reference sequence). The CDR3 sequence is CATSSGSSLAYEQYF. In nucleotides, the CDR3 is TGTGCCACCAGCAGTGGATCCTCCCTAGCCTACGAGCAGTACTTC.

This clonotype was observed a handful of times. The chain couples TRBV6-1 to TRBJ2-7; D is undetermined. Trimming took 2 bases from V and 1 from J, leaving 12 bases between them. This CDR3 has 15 residues. Germline CDR1 reads MNHNS; CDR2 reads SASEGT. CDR3 loop: CASSEQVDPSYEQYF. The CDR3 DNA reads TGTGCCAGCAGTGAACAGGTTGATCCTTCCTACGAGCAGTACTTC.

V is TRBV6-5 and J is TRBJ1-4; 7 bases match TRBD1. Germline CDR1 MNHEY, CDR2 SVGAGI. The CDR3 is made up of 15 amino acids. Trimming at V came to 3 bases and at J to 6 bases, leaving 7 bases not matched to a gene. The CDR3 DNA reads as TGTGCCAGCAGTTATAGGGGGCTAGGCGATGAAAAACTGTTTTTT. It specifies CASSYRGLGDEKLFF.

This chain connects TRBV4-1 to TRBJ1-1; D unresolved. Germline values: CDR1 MGHRA, CDR2 YSYEKL. V lost 2 bases to trimming and J lost 3 bases, with 16 bases between them. The CDR3 has 16 amino acids. The DNA for the CDR3 is TGCGCCAGCAGCCAAATGGGTGAGGGTAGGGACACTGAAGCTTTCTTT. It encodes CASSQMGEGRDTEAFF.

This clonotype was seen more than once but under ten times. The chain joins TRBV7-2 to TRBJ2-1; 11 nucleotides line up with TRBD2. V was pared by 5 bases and J by 6 bases, with 6 bases of the junction left unmatched. The CDR3 length is 15 residues. Looked up from germline, CDR1 is SGHTA and CDR2 is FQGNSA. As DNA, the CDR3 is TGTGCCAGCAGCGCCCTAGCGGGGGGCTTCAATGAGCAGTTCTTC. Amino acids: CASSALAGGFNEQFF.

The chain joins TRBV10-3 to TRBJ2-3; no definite D call. V lost 1 base, J lost 0 bases, and 11 bases lay in between. The germline gives CDR1 ENHRY, CDR2 SYGVKD. This CDR3 region has 16 residues. The CDR3 region has the DNA TGTGCCATCAGTGAGTATGGGCAGCTTAGCACAGATACGCAGTATTTT. It specifies CAISEYGQLSTDTQYF.

The count of this clonotype is one. The chain carries TRBV28 and TRBJ2-4; a weak D match, TRBD1 (6 bases). The assigned J gene may be wrong: the sequence end matches TRBJ2-7 better. Germline V gene lookup returns CDR1 MDHEN and CDR2 SYDVKM. This CDR3 has 15 residues. The CDR3 spells CASSLVQGQNYEQYF. As DNA, the CDR3 is TGTGCCAGCAGTTTGGTCCAGGGGCAAAACTACGAGCAGTACTTC.

This chain connects TRBV7-2 to TRBJ2-6, with 10 bases fitting TRBD1. The length of the CDR3 is 19 residues. V dropped 3 bases and J dropped 1; count of bases not matched to a gene: 9. From germline, CDR1 is SGHTA and CDR2 FQGNSA. CDR3 residues: CASSLGVTGGLSGANVLTF. In DNA form, the CDR3 reads TGTGCCAGCAGCTTGGGAGTGACAGGGGGCTTGTCTGGGGCCAACGTCCTGACTTTC.

This rearrangement joins TRBV6-1 to TRBJ1-4, with TRBD1 matching over 7 bases. CDR1 MNHNS and CDR2 SASEGT come from the germline V gene. The CDR3 has 18 amino acids. Unmatched junction bases numbered 21, after V lost 6 bases and J lost 8 bases. The CDR3 region is CASSRRIGQAGSGEKLFF. CDR3 nucleotides: TGTGCCAGCAGCCGCAGGATCGGACAGGCGGGTTCGGGCGAAAAACTGTTTTTT.

The chain is built from TRBV4-1 and TRBJ2-5; 11 nucleotides align to TRBD1. In germline, CDR1 is MGHRA, CDR2 YSYEKL. J lost 11 bases, V lost 4 bases, and 12 bases had no gene match. The CDR3 sequence is 15 residues long. The CDR3 region has the DNA TGCGCCAGCAGCCTTACCGGGACAGGGGGGCGGGAGCAGTACTTC. Translation: CASSLTGTGGREQYF.

The chain is built from TRBV28 and TRBJ2-1; D is perhaps TRBD1 (6 bases). Germline lookup yields CDR1 MDHEN and CDR2 SYDVKM. V lost 4 bases and J lost 5, with 18 bases in between. This CDR3 region has 16 residues. This CDR3 reads CASSSRNLGQHNEQFF. The CDR3 bases are TGTGCCAGCAGTTCCCGCAACCTGGGACAACACAATGAGCAGTTCTTC.

This clonotype has more than one count but fewer than ten. The rearrangement joins TRBV7-2 to TRBJ2-1; 10 bases fit TRBD2. The CDR3 loop spans 18 amino acids. V was pared by 1 base and J by 7 bases, with 13 bases of the junction left unmatched. From germline, CDR1 is SGHTA and CDR2 FQGNSA. CDR3 sequence: CASSLGGERGGPRNEQFF. Here the CDR3 DNA reads TGTGCCAGCAGCTTAGGAGGTGAGCGGGGGGGCCCTCGTAATGAGCAGTTCTTC.

To note about this clonotype: The junction differs from germline at one of its ends, possibly a read error. This chain uses TRBV27 with TRBJ2-5; TRBD2 matches 8 bases. The CDR3 length is 16 residues. In germline, CDR1 is MNHEY, CDR2 SMNVEV (reference sequence). The CDR3 bases are TGTGCCAGCAGAAAGTATCGCGGGGGGAATACGGAGACCCAGTATTTC. Its protein is CASRKYRGGNTETQYF.

DNA of the CDR3: TGTGCCAGCAGATTCGGTACATACAATGAGCAGTTCTTC. It is translated as CASRFGTYNEQFF. The chain joins TRBV6-2 or TRBV6-3 to TRBJ2-1; D remains unclear. Germline V lookup: CDR1 MNHEY, CDR2 SVGEGT. The CDR3 sequence is 13 residues long. V was clipped by 6 bases and J by 4 bases, with 10 bases between them.

This clonotype occurred a few times. The chain carries TRBV6-5 and TRBJ2-7; D unclear. Trimming removed 6 bases from V and 0 bases from J, with 6 bases in between. Germline V gene lookup returns CDR1 MNHEY and CDR2 SVGAGI. The CDR3 has 12 amino acids. The CDR3 DNA follows: TGTGCCAGCAGAAGCCGCTCCTACGAGCAGTACTTC. This gives the protein CASRSRSYEQYF.

The sample holds a few counts of this clonotype. The chain combines TRBV12-3 or TRBV12-4 with TRBJ1-2; D gene unclear. Trimming left V 3 bases short and J 5 bases short, with 10 bases between. The CDR3 is 13 residues long. CDR3: CASSLGILYGYTF. As DNA, the CDR3 is TGTGCCAGCAGTTTGGGGATTCTTTATGGCTACACCTTC.

In the case of this clonotype: Mismatch with germline at one junction end may stem from a read error. The V gene is TRBV5-1, the J gene TRBJ2-1; tentatively, D is TRBD1 (5 bases). Looked up from germline, CDR1 is SGHRS and CDR2 is YFSETQ. This CDR3 has 18 amino acids. The DNA for the CDR3 is TGCGCCAGCAGCTTGGAGCCAGGTGGGGCAGGGTACCGGAATGGGCAGTTCTTC. Encoded protein: CASSLEPGGAGYRNGQFF. Full variable domain (missing parts from reference TRBV5-1 and TRBJ2-1): KAGVTQTPRYLIKTRGQQVTLSCSPISGHRSVSWYQQTPGQGLQFLFEYFSETQRNKGNFPGRFSGRQFSNSRSEMNVSTLELGDSALYLCASSLEPGGAGYRNGQFFGPGTRLTVL.

The chain has TRBV12-3 or TRBV12-4 and TRBJ2-7, with 10 positions matching TRBD1. Germline trimming cut 6 bases from V and 2 bases from J; bases unmatched to any gene: 7. There are 15 residues in the CDR3. In DNA, the CDR3 is TGTGCCAGCAGGCCGCGGACAGGGGGAACCTACGAGCAGTACTTC. Encoded protein: CASRPRTGGTYEQYF.

V is TRBV27 and J is TRBJ2-3; a possible D gene is TRBD1 (6 bases). V lost 0 bases and J 0 bases, leaving 13 bases between the germline ends. CDR3 length: 17 amino acids. Germline V gives CDR1 MNHEY, CDR2 SMNVEV (reference sequence). CDR3 region: CASSLSPGTPSTDTQYF. Written as DNA, the CDR3 is TGTGCCAGCAGTTTATCTCCTGGGACACCGAGCACAGATACGCAGTATTTT.

The chain employs TRBV10-3 and TRBJ2-4, with a tentative D call TRBD2 (5 bases). CDR1 and CDR2 from the germline V gene are ENHRY and SYGVKD. Trimming pared 3 bases from V and 13 bases from J, leaving 13 bases between. The CDR3 is 12 residues long. The CDR3 protein is CAISEIRGEQYF. As DNA, the CDR3 is TGTGCCATCAGTGAAATCCGGGGAGAGCAGTACTTC.

This clonotype occurred a few times. This sequence joins TRBV6-2 or TRBV6-3 and TRBJ2-5; 8 nucleotides match TRBD2. This CDR3 has 16 residues. V lost 5 bases to trimming and J lost 3 bases; unmatched junction nucleotides: 11. The germline CDR1 and CDR2 sequences are MNHEY and SVGEGT. In nucleotides, the CDR3 is TGTGCCAGCAGTAGTCCAGCGGGGGCGGCGGAAGAGACCCAGTACTTC. Amino acids: CASSSPAGAAEETQYF.